One TCR beta chain is described in this entry. This table comes from immunoSEQ multiplex PCR, and its TCRdb copy is limited to in-frame clones, with some not included. This sample has about 59,000 clones, with about 80% found just once. This sample was taken from a study of blood T cell repertoires in COVID-19. V was shortened by 5 bases and J by 2 bases, with 19 bases between the two germline ends. Per the germline V gene, CDR1 is SGHAT and CDR2 is FQNNGV. The CDR3 covers 16 residues. The chain is built from TRBV11-2 and TRBJ2-7; D not resolved. This clonotype was sampled from an elderly woman with acute or convalescent COVID-19. The specimen was peripheral blood. The CDR3 protein is CASSPAIDGFTYEQYF. The CDR3 coding sequence is TGTGCCAGCAGCCCCGCCATCGACGGGTTTACCTACGAGCAGTACTTC.